This T cell receptor beta chain appears in the sequencing data of a study of CD8 T cells in Susac syndrome. After extraction with the RNeasy kit, roughly 0.45 to 1 ug of the RNA was reverse transcribed using random hexamers. TCRdb called the immunoSEQ multiplex PCR reads again in MiXCR, with one record for every CDR3 protein. The sample lists 95,000 to 150,000 distinct CDR3 sequences, 95% to 96% occurring once. Germline CDR1 SGHRS, CDR2 YFSETQ. There are 15 residues in the CDR3. V lost 1 base and J lost 3, with 10 bases in between. What was sequenced was CD4+ T cells from PBMCs. The source of this sequence is a human donor with Susac syndrome. V usage is TRBV5-1 and J usage is TRBJ2-2, with D maybe TRBD1 (5 bases). CDR3 bases: TGCGCCAGCAGCTTGCCCAGGGCCGACACCGGGGAGCTGTTTTTT. Translated, it gives CASSLPRADTGELFF.